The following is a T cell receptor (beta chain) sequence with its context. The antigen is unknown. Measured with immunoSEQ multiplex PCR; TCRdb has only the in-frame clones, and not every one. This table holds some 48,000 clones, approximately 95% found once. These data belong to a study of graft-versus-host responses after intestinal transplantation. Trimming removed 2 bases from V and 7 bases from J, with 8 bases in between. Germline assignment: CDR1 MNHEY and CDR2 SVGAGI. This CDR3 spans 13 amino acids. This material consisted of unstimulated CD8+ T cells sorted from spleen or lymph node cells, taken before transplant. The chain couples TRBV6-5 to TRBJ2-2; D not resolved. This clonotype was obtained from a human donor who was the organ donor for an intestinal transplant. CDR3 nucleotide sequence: TGTGCCAGCAGTTACGTGGGGATCGGGGAGCTGTTTTTT. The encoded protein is CASSYVGIGELFF.